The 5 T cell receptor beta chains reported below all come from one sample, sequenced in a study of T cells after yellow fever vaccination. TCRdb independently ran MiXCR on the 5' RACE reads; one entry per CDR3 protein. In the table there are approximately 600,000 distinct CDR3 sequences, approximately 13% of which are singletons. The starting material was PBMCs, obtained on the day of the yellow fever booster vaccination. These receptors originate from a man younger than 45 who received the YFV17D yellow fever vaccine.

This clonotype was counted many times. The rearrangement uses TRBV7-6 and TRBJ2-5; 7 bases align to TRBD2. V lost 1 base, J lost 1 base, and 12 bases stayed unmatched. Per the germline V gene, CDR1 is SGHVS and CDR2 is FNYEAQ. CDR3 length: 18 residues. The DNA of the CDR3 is TGTGCCAGCAGCTTAGATTTCGGGCGGGAGAGTGCCCAAGAGACCCAGTACTTC. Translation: CASSLDFGRESAQETQYF.

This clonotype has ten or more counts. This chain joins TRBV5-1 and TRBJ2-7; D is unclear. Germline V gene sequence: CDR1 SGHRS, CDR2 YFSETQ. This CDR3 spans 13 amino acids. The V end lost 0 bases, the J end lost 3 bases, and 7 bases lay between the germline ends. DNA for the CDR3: TGCGCCAGCAGCTTGGGGCAGCTCTACGAGCAGTACTTC. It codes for CASSLGQLYEQYF.

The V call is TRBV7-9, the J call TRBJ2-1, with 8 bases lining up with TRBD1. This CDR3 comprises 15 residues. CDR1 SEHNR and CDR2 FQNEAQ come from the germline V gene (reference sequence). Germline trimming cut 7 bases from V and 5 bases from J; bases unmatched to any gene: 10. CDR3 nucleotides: TGTGCCAGCAACAGACGGGACAGGCCGAACAATGAGCAGTTCTTC. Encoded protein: CASNRRDRPNNEQFF.

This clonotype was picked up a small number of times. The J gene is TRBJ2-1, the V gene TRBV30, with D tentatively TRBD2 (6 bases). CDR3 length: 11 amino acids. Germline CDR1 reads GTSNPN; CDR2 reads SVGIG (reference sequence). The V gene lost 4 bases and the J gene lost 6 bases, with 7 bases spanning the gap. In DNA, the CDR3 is TGTGCCTGGACGGGGGTCAATGAGCAGTTCTTC. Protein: CAWTGVNEQFF.

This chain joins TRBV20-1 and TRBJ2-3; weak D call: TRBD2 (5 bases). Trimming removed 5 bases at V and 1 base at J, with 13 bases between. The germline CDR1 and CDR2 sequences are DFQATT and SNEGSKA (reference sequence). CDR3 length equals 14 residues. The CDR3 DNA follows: TGCAGTGCTGTTACTAGTCGGGGCACAGATACGCAGTATTTT. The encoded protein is CSAVTSRGTDTQYF.